The 12 T cell receptor beta chains below all came from one sample that was sequenced in a study of CD8+CD57+ T cells in acquired aplastic anemia (dated by TCRdb to the late 2010s). Sequencer: Illumina HiSeq 2000. Profiling of TCR beta VDJ combinations and CDR3 sequences used genomic DNA as the template. TCRdb reanalyzed the raw reads on its own, using fastp at Q25 for trimming and MiXCR for clone calling, and kept in-frame beta chains. Rows matching on CDR3 protein sequence are summarized as one entry with the most common DNA and genes. For this sample the table gives roughly 180,000 distinct CDR3 sequences, of which roughly 60% were detected only once. Approximately 40% of the sample is in the top ten clones. Flow cytometry had shown CD8+CD57+ cell expansion in the patients selected for sequencing. The sequenced sample was sorted CD4+, CD8+, or CD8+CD57+ T cells (not recorded which) from PBMCs. The receptors stem from a human donor with aplastic anemia.

In this sample, this clonotype turned up a few times. The rearrangement joins TRBV7-6 to TRBJ2-7; 7 bases agree with TRBD1. The CDR3 has 14 amino acids. CDR1 is SGHVS and CDR2 is FNYEAQ in the germline V gene. V was pared by 0 bases and J by 3 bases, with 2 bases of the junction left unmatched. CDR3 region: CASSLATGVYEQYF. The CDR3 bases are TGTGCCAGCAGCTTAGCTACAGGGGTCTACGAGCAGTACTTC.

The gene calls are TRBV15 and TRBJ1-1, with D uncertain. Germline loops: CDR1 LNHNV, CDR2 YYDKDF (reference sequence). The CDR3 totals 14 residues. V was clipped by 6 bases and J by 5 bases, with 16 bases between them. The CDR3 sequence: CATSDSTPYTEAFF. Here the CDR3 DNA reads TGTGCCACCAGTGATTCCACCCCCTATACTGAAGCTTTCTTT. The variable domain in full, with the rest retrieved from reference TRBV15 and TRBJ1-1, is DAMVIQNPRYQVTQFGKPVTLSCSQTLNHNVMYWYQQKSSQAPKLLFHYYDKDFNNEADTPDNFQSRRPNTSFCFLDIRSPGLGDTAMYLCATSDSTPYTEAFFGQGTRLTVV.

This clonotype was counted at least ten times. The rearrangement uses TRBV24-1 and TRBJ1-5; D not resolved. Germline V gene data show CDR1 as KGHDR and CDR2 as SFDVKD. Trimming took 0 bases from V and 4 from J, leaving 3 bases between them. The length of the CDR3 is 13 residues. CDR3 loop: CATSDLGNQPQHF. In nucleotides, the CDR3 is TGTGCCACCAGTGATTTGGGAAATCAGCCCCAGCATTTT.

The rearrangement uses TRBV24-1 and TRBJ1-1, with a weak D call TRBD1 (5 bases). The V gene lost 6 bases and the J gene lost 0 bases, with 13 bases spanning the gap. The CDR3 is made up of 15 amino acids. The germline V gene has CDR1 KGHDR and CDR2 SFDVKD. The CDR3 DNA reads as TGTGCCACCAGTTCAGGGAGAGGGTTGAACACTGAAGCTTTCTTT. Protein: CATSSGRGLNTEAFF.

As for this clonotype: The junction departs from the called germline gene at one end, perhaps through a read error. This rearrangement joins TRBV7-8 to TRBJ2-7, with 7 bases identical to TRBD2. The CDR3 spans 15 residues. The germline V gene encodes CDR1 SGHVS and CDR2 FQNEAQ. CDR3 DNA sequence: TGTGTCAGCAGCTTAGCGTGGACTAGAGACTACGAGCAGTACTTC. Its protein is CVSSLAWTRDYEQYF.

The gene calls are TRBV20-1 and TRBJ2-5; TRBD1 or TRBD2 may be the D gene (6 bases each). Germline CDR1 and CDR2: DFQATT and SNEGSKA (reference sequence). The length of the CDR3 is 11 residues. The ends were cut back, 3 bases at V and 11 bases at J, with 13 bases in the middle. The CDR3 here is CSARDGGQQYF. The CDR3 nucleotides are TGCAGTGCTAGGGATGGGGGGCAGCAGTACTTC.

V gene TRBV6-5 combines with J gene TRBJ1-5, with D perhaps TRBD1 (5 bases). CDR1 is MNHEY, CDR2 SVGAGI, per germline. This CDR3 contains 14 residues. Trimming left V 6 bases short and J 6 bases short, with 15 bases between. CDR3: CASSTYTTGQPQHF. The CDR3 nucleotides are TGTGCCAGCAGCACATACACAACAGGTCAGCCCCAGCATTTT.

The genes are TRBV20-1 and TRBJ2-7, with 10 nucleotides matching TRBD1. The V gene's germline CDR1 is DFQATT and CDR2 SNEGSKA (reference sequence). V lost 6 bases to trimming and J lost 2 bases; unmatched junction nucleotides: 4. This CDR3 spans 13 amino acids. The CDR3 is CSARGQGTYEQYF. The CDR3 DNA reads as TGCAGTGCAAGGGGACAGGGGACCTACGAGCAGTACTTC.

Note on this clonotype: The CDR3 end shows no conserved phenylalanine or tryptophan, and so a read error is likely. V is TRBV10-3 and J is TRBJ1-5; 7 bases agree with TRBD1. With 6 bases clipped from V and 0 bases from J, the junction kept 5 bases outside the gene matches. Germline assignment: CDR1 ENHRY and CDR2 SYGVKD. The CDR3 consists of 15 residues. This CDR3 is CAIRAGGGSNQPQHS. CDR3 in DNA: TGTGCCATCAGGGCAGGGGGGGGTAGCAATCAGCCCCAGCATTCT.

The chain links TRBV10-3 to TRBJ2-2; D not resolved. V lost 6 bases and J 4 bases, leaving 6 bases between the germline ends. The germline gives CDR1 ENHRY, CDR2 SYGVKD. The CDR3 extends over 12 amino acids. CDR3 in amino acids: CAISERTGELFF. The CDR3, as DNA: TGTGCCATCAGCGAGCGCACCGGGGAGCTGTTTTTT.

About this clonotype: A single base separates this from a much larger clone, so it may be a read error. The chain uses TRBV5-1 and TRBJ2-2; no reliable D call. CDR3 length equals 16 residues. Germline CDR1 and CDR2: SGHRS and YFSETQ. V was pared by 0 bases and J by 4 bases, with 13 bases between. The CDR3, as DNA: TGCGCCAGCAGCTTGGCCGGGCAGGTTAGCACCGGGGAGCTGTTTTTT. It is translated as CASSLAGQVSTGELFF.

This sequence joins TRBV20-1 and TRBJ2-7; tentatively, D is TRBD1 (6 bases). Deletions cut 1 base from V and 6 bases from J, with 10 bases between. Germline V gives CDR1 DFQATT, CDR2 SNEGSKA (reference sequence). CDR3 length: 12 residues. Here the CDR3 DNA reads TGCAGTGCTAGAGTTGGGGGCCCCGAGCAGTACTTC. As protein: CSARVGGPEQYF.